Each of the 12 T cell receptor beta chains below was sequenced from the same sample in a study of response to subunit inactivated influenza vaccine. TCRdb fed the RT-PCR reads into MiXCR, producing one record per CDR3 protein. Counted here are over 300,000 distinct CDR3 sequences, just over 20% occurring once; the ten biggest clones make up around 9.6%. The source was PBMCs from blood, collected less than 22 months after vaccination. Receptors were obtained from a man between 50 and 69 years old who received an inactivated influenza vaccine.

The chain employs TRBV7-9 and TRBJ1-1; D is undetermined. V was trimmed by 5 bases and J by 0 bases, leaving 13 bases between them. The CDR3 extends over 15 amino acids. CDR1 and CDR2 (germline): SEHNR, FQNEAQ (reference sequence). CDR3 protein: CASSGGRNMNTEAFF. CDR3 nucleotides: TGTGCCAGCAGCGGAGGACGGAACATGAACACTGAAGCTTTCTTT.

J is TRBJ2-3 and V is TRBV12-3 or TRBV12-4, with TRBD1 matching over 8 bases. Trimming took 6 bases from V and 2 from J; bases not matched to a gene: 4. The CDR3 has 14 residues. Here the CDR3 reads CASSRTGFTDTQYF. The CDR3 nucleotides read TGTGCCAGCAGCCGGACAGGGTTCACAGATACGCAGTATTTT.

The chain combines TRBV20-1 with TRBJ2-7; the D is unclear. With 0 bases removed from V and 3 bases from J, the gap between germline ends came to 0 bases. This CDR3 comprises 10 residues. In germline, CDR1 is DFQATT, CDR2 SNEGSKA (reference sequence). For the CDR3, the DNA is TGCAGTGCTAGAGACTACGAGCAGTACTTC. This gives the protein CSARDYEQYF.

The rearrangement uses TRBV14 and TRBJ2-1; D gene ambiguous. The V end lost 3 bases, the J end lost 7 bases, and 7 bases lay between the germline ends. This CDR3 has 12 amino acids. The germline V gene has CDR1 SGHDN and CDR2 FVKESK. CDR3 protein: CASSQGWNEQFF. The DNA for the CDR3 is TGTGCCAGCAGCCAGGGGTGGAATGAGCAGTTCTTC.

This rearrangement joins TRBV9 to TRBJ1-1; D might be TRBD1 (6 bases). Trimming took off 0 bases at V and 4 bases at J, with 13 bases between the two ends. Germline CDR1 and CDR2: SGDLS and YYNGEE. This CDR3 has 15 residues. The CDR3 coding sequence is TGTGCCAGCAGCGTAGGTCACAGGGATGGCACTGAAGCTTTCTTT. The encoded protein is CASSVGHRDGTEAFF.

The chain has TRBV6-1 and TRBJ2-4; no firm D call. The CDR3 spans 15 residues. Germline V lookup: CDR1 MNHNS, CDR2 SASEGT. Trimming removed 4 bases at V and 0 bases at J, with 10 bases between. The chain's CDR3 is CASSGGYVAKNIQYF. In nucleotides, the CDR3 is TGTGCCAGCAGTGGGGGATATGTAGCCAAAAACATTCAGTACTTC.

Only a few counts were recorded for this clonotype. The V and J genes are TRBV12-3 or TRBV12-4 and TRBJ2-1; 13 positions agree with TRBD2. J lost 0 bases, V lost 2 bases, and 4 bases had no gene match. The CDR3 loop spans 18 amino acids. The CDR3 sequence is CASSLPGLAGDSYNEQFF. The CDR3 DNA reads as TGTGCCAGCAGTTTACCCGGACTAGCGGGGGACTCCTACAATGAGCAGTTCTTC.

The chain couples TRBV29-1 to TRBJ2-1, with 12 bases matching TRBD1. Per the germline V gene, CDR1 is SQVTM and CDR2 is ANQGSEA. The CDR3 runs 13 residues. J lost 8 bases, V lost 7 bases, and 6 bases had no gene match. CDR3 amino acids: CSAGTGGSYEQFF. CDR3 coding DNA: TGCAGCGCCGGGACAGGGGGCTCTTATGAGCAGTTCTTC.

The chain recombines TRBV5-6 with TRBJ1-5; D gene uncertain. V dropped 3 bases and J dropped 0 bases, with 13 bases sitting between them. The CDR3 is made up of 16 amino acids. Germline lookup yields CDR1 SGHDT and CDR2 YYEEEE. In nucleotides, the CDR3 is TGTGCCAGCAGCTCTCGGGCGGCCTATAGCAATCAGCCCCAGCATTTT. Encoded protein: CASSSRAAYSNQPQHF.

This clonotype has more than one count but fewer than ten. The CDR3 DNA reads as TGTGCCAGCAGCCCTCAATGGACCCAAGAGACCCAGTACTTC. It translates to CASSPQWTQETQYF. The rearrangement uses TRBV11-2 and TRBJ2-5; D is ambiguous. Germline V gene lookup returns CDR1 SGHAT and CDR2 FQNNGV. Trimming left V 5 bases short and J 1 base short, with 11 bases between. This CDR3 comprises 14 residues.

This clonotype came up many times. The DNA for the CDR3 is TGTGCCAGCAGCGTAGTCGGAGGGAGCAATCAGCCCCAGCATTTT. Translating gives CASSVVGGSNQPQHF. J is TRBJ1-5 and V is TRBV9; D ambiguous. This CDR3 spans 15 amino acids. From germline, CDR1 is SGDLS and CDR2 YYNGEE. With 0 bases removed from V and 1 base from J, the gap between germline ends came to 8 bases. Variable domain in full (rest from reference TRBV9 and TRBJ1-5): DSGVTQTPKHLITATGQRVTLRCSPRSGDLSVYWYQQSLDQGLQFLIQYYNGEERAKGNILERFSAQQFPDLHSELNLSSLELGDSALYFCASSVVGGSNQPQHFGDGTRLSIL.

The chain uses TRBV7-1 and TRBJ2-3, with TRBD2 matching over 12 bases. TRBV7-1 is flagged as an ORF with uncertain function. V shed 3 bases and J 0 bases; nucleotides not matched to a gene: 7. The CDR3 length is 18 residues. This CDR3 reads CASSSIWTSGASTDTQYF. CDR3 nucleotides: TGTGCCAGCAGCTCCATATGGACTAGCGGGGCTAGCACAGATACGCAGTATTTT.